Shown below are 9 T cell receptor beta chains from a single sample sequenced in a study of OX40 agonist ivuxolimab in advanced cancers. Repertoires were generated with immunoSEQ multiplex PCR, while TCRdb's copy carries only in-frame clones and drops some. The data contain some 19,000 clones, over 70% of them seen just once; the ten biggest clones take up roughly a third. Specimen: CD4+ or CD8+ T cells sorted from blood, collected in a trial of the OX40 agonist ivuxolimab. The receptors here all came from an adult with an advanced solid tumor such as melanoma, head and neck, liver or kidney cancer.

By share of the sample, this clone is medium-sized (0.01 to 0.1%). The gene calls are TRBV4-2 and TRBJ2-3; 8 positions agree with TRBD2. The CDR3 length is 19 residues. Germline V lookup: CDR1 LGHNA, CDR2 YNFKEQ. V lost 0 bases to trimming and J lost 0 bases; unmatched junction nucleotides: 11. This CDR3 is CASSQDRQGLGSSTDTQYF. CDR3 in DNA: TGTGCCAGCAGCCAAGATCGGCAGGGACTAGGCTCTAGCACAGATACGCAGTATTTT.

This clone appeared once. The chain combines TRBV10-2 with TRBJ1-6, with D perhaps matching TRBD1 (6 bases). CDR3 length: 16 residues. Trimming left V 10 bases short and J 0 bases short, with 16 bases between. The germline V gene encodes CDR1 WSHSY and CDR2 SAAADI. CDR3: CATNDRSSSYNSPLHF. CDR3 in DNA: TGCGCCACAAATGACAGGTCCAGCTCCTATAATTCACCCCTCCACTTT.

The chain carries TRBV2 and TRBJ2-1; 7 nucleotides agree with TRBD2. The CDR3 spans 16 residues. Trimming at V came to 3 bases and at J to 5 bases, leaving 10 bases not matched to a gene. The germline V gene encodes CDR1 SNHLY and CDR2 FYNNEI. CDR3 DNA: TGTGCCAGCAGTGAGGCTAGCGGACTGGGGAACAATGAGCAGTTCTTC. This codes for CASSEASGLGNNEQFF.

This clone occurred a few times. This rearrangement joins TRBV27 to TRBJ1-1; D gene uncertain. Trimming shortened V by 3 bases and J by 2 bases, and 10 bases separated the two germline ends. This CDR3 comprises 14 residues. Per germline, CDR1 MNHEY and CDR2 SMNVEV (reference sequence). The CDR3 DNA is TGTGCCAGCAGTTTTAGAGGGTACAACACTGAAGCTTTCTTT. Translating gives CASSFRGYNTEAFF.

This chain joins TRBV7-9 and TRBJ1-1; 10 bases line up with TRBD1. CDR1 SEHNR and CDR2 FQNEAQ come from the germline V gene (reference sequence). V was clipped by 7 bases and J by 5 bases; unmatched bases: 19. This CDR3 region has 18 residues. CDR3 in amino acids: CASTFTTTGGNTGTEAFF. The CDR3 DNA sequence: TGTGCCAGCACCTTCACCACGACAGGGGGCAACACGGGGACTGAAGCTTTCTTT.

The V gene is TRBV5-1, the J gene TRBJ2-1, with D perhaps matching TRBD1 or TRBD2 (5 bases each). This CDR3 is 12 amino acids long. Trimming pared 10 bases from V and 7 bases from J, leaving 15 bases between. Germline CDR1 reads SGHRS; CDR2 reads YFSETQ. DNA of the CDR3: TGCGCCCGCGAGGGGTTTTATAATGAGCAGTTCTTC. The encoded protein is CAREGFYNEQFF.

This clone was detected only once. The V call is TRBV6-5, the J call TRBJ2-3; D ambiguous. This CDR3 comprises 15 residues. CDR1 is MNHEY, CDR2 SVGAGI, per germline. V was pared by 6 bases and J by 0 bases, with 13 bases between. The CDR3 DNA is TGTGCCAGCAGCCCCGCCCGTGGTAGCACAGATACGCAGTATTTT. Amino acids: CASSPARGSTDTQYF.

The rearrangement links TRBV23-1 to TRBJ2-7, with 8 bases lining up with TRBD1. TRBV23-1 is an ORF; its function is uncertain. CDR3 size: 16 residues. The junction had 12 bases not matched to a gene; V was cut back by 6 bases and J by 2 bases. Written as DNA, the CDR3 is TGCGCCAGCAGCGGACAGGGTGGCTTCCCACCCTACGAGCAGTACTTC. Amino acids: CASSGQGGFPPYEQYF.

The chain is built from TRBV6-5 and TRBJ2-7; no clear D. The CDR3 is 13 residues long. Trimming took 4 bases from V and 3 from J, leaving 10 bases between them. Germline values: CDR1 MNHEY, CDR2 SVGAGI. CDR3 loop: CASSLWKDYEQYF. In nucleotides, the CDR3 is TGTGCCAGCAGTTTGTGGAAGGACTACGAGCAGTACTTC.